Following are 20 T cell receptor beta chains from one sample sequenced in a study of T cells after yellow fever vaccination (dated by TCRdb to between 2018 and 2020). The library came from 5' RACE. Sequencing used an Illumina HiSeq 2500. The public reads were run again by TCRdb, first through fastp at Q25 and then through MiXCR, and only productive beta chains were kept. Identical CDR3 proteins give one entry, which carries the most common genes and DNA. The sample includes 300,000 to 400,000 distinct CDR3 sequences, with 8.7% observed a single time. The biggest ten clones account for around 17% of the sample. What this sample's treatment or condition label stands for: live attenuated yellow fever vaccine strain. The source was PBMCs, collected on the day of the first yellow fever vaccination. The source is a man aged 18 to 29 who received the YFV17D yellow fever vaccine.

This clonotype has just a few counts. The V and J genes are TRBV18 and TRBJ1-1, with 8 bases matching TRBD1. After removal of 6 bases from V and 1 base from J, the junction contained 4 bases not matched to a gene. Germline V gene sequence: CDR1 KGHSH, CDR2 LQKENI. The CDR3 sequence is 14 residues long. CDR3 sequence (DNA): TGTGCCAGCTCCGCCGGGACAGGGAACACTGAAGCTTTCTTT. Residues: CASSAGTGNTEAFF.

This clonotype was detected a few times. The gene calls are TRBV5-1 and TRBJ2-3; TRBD2 matches at 9 bases. The CDR3 consists of 17 residues. Germline-derived CDR1 and CDR2 are SGHRS and YFSETQ. The J segment lost 1 base and the V segment lost 0 bases, leaving 6 bases of the junction unmatched. DNA for the CDR3: TGCGCCAGCAGCTTGGTGCGGGGGGGCCTTGGCACAGATACGCAGTATTTT. Encoded protein: CASSLVRGGLGTDTQYF.

This clonotype showed up just a few times. This chain joins TRBV11-2 and TRBJ2-5; D is uncertain. The CDR3 consists of 15 residues. V lost 3 bases, J lost 0 bases, and 11 bases lay in between. Per the germline V gene, CDR1 is SGHAT and CDR2 is FQNNGV. Here the CDR3 reads CASSFFLGYQETQYF. The CDR3 DNA is TGTGCCAGCAGCTTTTTCCTGGGGTACCAAGAGACCCAGTACTTC.

The V and J genes are TRBV10-3 and TRBJ1-1; D is undetermined. The CDR3 totals 13 residues. V was trimmed by 0 bases and J by 6 bases, leaving 8 bases between them. Germline CDR1 is ENHRY and CDR2 is SYGVKD. As DNA, the CDR3 is TGTGCCATCAGTGAGTCGACATCTCCTGAAGCTTTCTTT. It codes for CAISESTSPEAFF.

This clonotype was found a few times. The chain links TRBV29-1 to TRBJ2-3, with TRBD1 identical over 7 bases. Trimming took 4 bases from V and 2 from J; bases not matched to a gene: 6. CDR3 length: 14 amino acids. Germline loops: CDR1 SQVTM, CDR2 ANQGSEA. The CDR3, as DNA: TGCAGCGTTGCTCAGGGGGTGTCCACAGATACGCAGTATTTT. It encodes CSVAQGVSTDTQYF.

The chain is built from TRBV6-1 and TRBJ2-3, with unresolved D. The V end lost 1 base, the J end lost 6 bases, and 11 bases lay between the germline ends. Germline CDR1 MNHNS, CDR2 SASEGT. CDR3 length: 14 amino acids. CDR3 sequence reads: CASSEVNTPDTQYF. CDR3 nucleotides: TGTGCCAGCAGTGAAGTTAACACCCCCGATACGCAGTATTTT.

The chain couples TRBV7-9 to TRBJ2-5; TRBD2 matches at 9 bases. Unmatched junction bases numbered 14, after V lost 5 bases and J lost 4 bases. The CDR3 runs to 17 residues. The germline gives CDR1 SEHNR, CDR2 FQNEAQ (reference sequence). The CDR3 sequence: CASSPGGLAGIPETQYF. In nucleotides, the CDR3 is TGTGCCAGCAGCCCCGGGGGGCTAGCGGGGATTCCAGAGACCCAGTACTTC.

This clonotype was detected only a few times. The chain combines TRBV11-2 with TRBJ2-1; a possible D gene is TRBD1 (8 bases). V lost 6 bases and J 0 bases, leaving 24 bases between the germline ends. The CDR3 extends over 19 amino acids. From germline, CDR1 is SGHAT and CDR2 FQNNGV. CDR3 DNA sequence: TGTGCCAGCAGACGGACAGGGAGGGGGTTCTTAAGCTCCTACAATGAGCAGTTCTTC. As protein: CASRRTGRGFLSSYNEQFF.

In its sample, this clonotype was seen many times. This chain connects TRBV7-2 to TRBJ2-1, with 7 bases that match TRBD1. The CDR3 has 14 residues. Germline V gives CDR1 SGHTA, CDR2 FQGNSA. V dropped 5 bases and J dropped 9; count of bases not matched to a gene: 10. The CDR3 coding sequence is TGTGCCAGCAGCCGACAGACAGGGATGTTTGAGCAGTTCTTC. Translation: CASSRQTGMFEQFF.

This clonotype has ten or more counts. V usage is TRBV19 and J usage is TRBJ1-2; D is uncertain. The CDR3 runs to 13 residues. Trimming stripped 7 bases from V and 2 bases from J, with 11 bases between. Germline V gene data show CDR1 as LNHDA and CDR2 as SQIVND (reference sequence). CDR3 in amino acids: CASKSWQNYGYTF. The CDR3 bases are TGTGCCAGTAAATCCTGGCAGAACTATGGCTACACCTTC.

This sequence joins TRBV4-2 and TRBJ2-2; D may be TRBD2 (6 bases). This CDR3 is built from 16 residues. CDR1 is LGHNA and CDR2 is YNFKEQ in the germline V gene. Trimming pared 0 bases from V and 6 bases from J, leaving 14 bases between. CDR3 protein: CASSQDRGGESGELFF. In nucleotides, the CDR3 is TGTGCCAGCAGCCAAGATAGAGGCGGGGAATCCGGGGAGCTGTTTTTT.

CDR3 bases: TGCGCCAGCAGCTTCGGACTAGCGACTTACAATGAGCAGTTCTTC. It is translated as CASSFGLATYNEQFF. The J gene is TRBJ2-1, the V gene TRBV5-1, with 9 bases fitting TRBD2. Germline CDR1 reads SGHRS; CDR2 reads YFSETQ. V trimming: 2 bases; J trimming: 4 bases; junction bases outside the gene matches: 4. CDR3 length: 15 residues.

The chain is built from TRBV7-6 and TRBJ2-2; maybe TRBD2 (5 bases). V gave up 5 bases and J gave up 4 bases, with 14 bases separating them. This CDR3 comprises 15 residues. Germline lookup yields CDR1 SGHVS and CDR2 FNYEAQ. CDR3 amino acids: CASSVRTRGTGELFF. The CDR3 nucleotides are TGTGCCAGCAGCGTAAGGACCCGGGGCACCGGGGAGCTGTTTTTT.

The gene calls are TRBV6-1 and TRBJ2-5, with 10 bases that match TRBD2. Germline V gives CDR1 MNHNS, CDR2 SASEGT. J was trimmed by 2 bases and V by 7 bases; bases with no gene match: 7. The CDR3 is 15 amino acids. DNA of the CDR3: TGTGCCAGCACCGCTAGCGGGGGTCCTCAAGAGACCCAGTACTTC. Translation: CASTASGGPQETQYF.

This clonotype was seen a few times. The chain couples TRBV20-1 to TRBJ2-3; D tentatively fits TRBD1 or TRBD2 (5 bases each). The germline V gene encodes CDR1 DFQATT and CDR2 SNEGSKA (reference sequence). The CDR3 runs to 16 residues. The ends were cut back, 4 bases at V and 6 bases at J, with 23 bases in the middle. CDR3 nucleotides: TGCAGTGCTACCAGCCGGGACCTCACCCCGGGGGATACGCAGTATTTT. Protein product: CSATSRDLTPGDTQYF.

The chain combines TRBV6-5 with TRBJ2-7; D unresolved. This CDR3 spans 13 amino acids. Germline CDR1 and CDR2: MNHEY and SVGAGI. Trimming shortened V by 0 bases and J by 6 bases, and 9 bases separated the two germline ends. The CDR3 sequence is CASSYSKGSEQYV. As DNA, the CDR3 is TGTGCCAGCAGTTACTCGAAGGGCTCCGAGCAGTACGTC.

The V gene is TRBV2, the J gene TRBJ2-7; the D gene is possibly TRBD2 (6 bases). In germline, CDR1 is SNHLY, CDR2 FYNNEI. The V gene lost 6 bases and the J gene lost 3 bases, with 12 bases spanning the gap. This CDR3 comprises 13 residues. The CDR3 sequence is CASRVTSLYEQYF. CDR3 DNA sequence: TGTGCCAGCAGGGTGACTAGTCTCTACGAGCAGTACTTC.

This clonotype was detected a few times. The chain recombines TRBV20-1 with TRBJ2-5; TRBD2 matches 9 bases. The CDR3 has 15 residues. Germline loops: CDR1 DFQATT, CDR2 SNEGSKA (reference sequence). V trimming: 2 bases; J trimming: 5 bases; junction bases outside the gene matches: 9. CDR3 region: CSARFPRGGEETQYF. DNA of the CDR3: TGCAGTGCTAGATTCCCGCGGGGGGGCGAGGAGACCCAGTACTTC.

The chain recombines TRBV19 with TRBJ2-1; TRBD2 might be the D (6 bases). The V end was cut by 6 bases, the J end by 6 bases, with 15 bases between. CDR3 length: 14 amino acids. CDR1 is LNHDA, CDR2 SQIVND, per germline (reference sequence). The CDR3 reads CASSGTASLNEQFF. As DNA, the CDR3 is TGTGCCAGTAGCGGGACTGCGAGTCTCAATGAGCAGTTCTTC.

The gene calls are TRBV29-1 and TRBJ2-2, with TRBD1 as a possible D gene (5 bases). V lost 7 bases and J lost 6, with 9 bases in between. The CDR3 extends over 11 amino acids. From germline, CDR1 is SQVTM and CDR2 ANQGSEA. The CDR3 protein is CSAQGAGELFF. The DNA for the CDR3 is TGCAGCGCCCAGGGTGCCGGGGAGCTGTTTTTT.